The rows below give T cell receptor beta chains drawn from one sample of a study of cytomegalovirus exposure and HLA in healthy donors. Data came from immunoSEQ multiplex PCR; TCRdb stores just in-frame clones and leaves some out. The sample has over 150,000 clones; 65% to 80% are singletons. Sequencing used PBMCs. These receptors were obtained from a man aged 18 to 30 in good health and CMV-seronegative. Each CDR3 is given with its conserved first and last residue. The D gene is left open where the match is weak. Size is omitted from some rows. Given values are once, few, many or a class for expanded clones.

J gene,D gene,clone size,V gene,CDR3 DNA,CDR3 protein
TRBJ2-1,TRBD1,.,TRBV5-1,TGCGCCAGCTCCCGACAGGGGGGAGCTGAGCAGTTCTTC,CASSRQGGAEQFF
TRBJ1-1,.,.,TRBV4-1,TGCGCCAGCAGCCAAGATTATTATTTCACTGAAGCTTTCTTT,CASSQDYYFTEAFF
TRBJ2-2,.,few,TRBV15,TGTGCCACCAGTCTTAACACCGGGGAGCTGTTTTTT,CATSLNTGELFF
TRBJ2-3,.,.,TRBV11-2,TGTGCCAGCAGCCCGCGTGCGGCAGGGTGGCCAGATACGCAGTATTTT,CASSPRAAGWPDTQYF
TRBJ1-1,.,.,TRBV2,TGTGCCAGCAGTGAGTCGGTAAACACTGAAGCTTTCTTT,CASSESVNTEAFF
TRBJ1-3,.,.,TRBV5-4,TGTGCCAGCAGCTCTAAACAGTCCTCTGGAAACACCATATATTTT,CASSSKQSSGNTIYF
TRBJ1-2,.,.,TRBV19,TGTGCCAGTACCCTGGTGGAGAGGGGAGGCTATGGCTACACCTTC,CASTLVERGGYGYTF
TRBJ2-1,TRBD2,.,TRBV9,TGTGCCAGCAGCCTGGGCGGGGGGGTGTACAATGAGCAGTTCTTC,CASSLGGGVYNEQFF
TRBJ1-5,.,few,TRBV6-1,TGTGCCAGCAGTGCGCGGTCCGACCTGAATCAGCCCCAGCATTTT,CASSARSDLNQPQHF
TRBJ1-5,.,.,TRBV2,TGTGCCAGCAGGTCAGGACAGAATAGCAATCAGCCCCAGCATTTT,CASRSGQNSNQPQHF
TRBJ2-7,TRBD2,few,TRBV9,TGTGCCAGCAGCCCCGGGGGGTACGAGCAGTACTTC,CASSPGGYEQYF
TRBJ2-5,TRBD2,.,TRBV27,TGTGCCAGCAGTCCGACTAGCGGGGGTGGAGAGACCCAGTACTTC,CASSPTSGGGETQYF
TRBJ1-2,TRBD1,once,TRBV19,TGTGCCAGCTTCTCAGGGGGCGATTTTTACTATGGCTACACCTTC,CASFSGGDFYYGYTF
TRBJ1-5,.,.,TRBV2,TGTGCCAGCACCCAACAGCCTTATAGCAATCAGCCCCAGCATTTT,CASTQQPYSNQPQHF
TRBJ1-6,.,.,TRBV10-3,TGTGCCATCAGTGGCTCCGGGGATTCACCCCTCCACTTT,CAISGSGDSPLHF
TRBJ2-6,.,.,TRBV6-4,TGTGCCAGCAGTGACTCTGGGGCCTCTTTCTCTGGGGCCAACGGCCTGACTTTC,CASSDSGASFSGANGLTF
TRBJ1-4,TRBD1,few,TRBV4-1,TGCGCCAGCAGCCCGGGGACAGGGGTGGCTGAAAAACTGTTTTTT,CASSPGTGVAEKLFF
TRBJ1-2,.,.,TRBV6-5,TGTGCCAGCAGTTACTCGAGAGGGGGATATGGCTACACCTTC,CASSYSRGGYGYTF
TRBJ2-7,TRBD1,.,TRBV7-6,TGTGCCAGCAGCTTGGTGGGGACAGGGGCTAACGAGCAGTACTTC,CASSLVGTGANEQYF
TRBJ2-5,.,.,TRBV6-6,TGTGCCAGCAGTTACTCGATGGGAGTGAGAGAGACCCAGTACTTC,CASSYSMGVRETQYF
TRBJ1-1,TRBD1,once,TRBV2,TGTGCCAGCAGTGACTCAGGGGGTAGTAACACTGAAGCTTTCTTT,CASSDSGGSNTEAFF
TRBJ1-5,.,.,TRBV6-1,TGTGCCAGCAGTGAGCCTCAGGGATATCTCGAGCCCCAGCATTTT,CASSEPQGYLEPQHF
TRBJ1-2,.,.,TRBV19,TGTGCCAGTAGTATCTTGACACTTCGAGCCTATGGCTACACCTTC,CASSILTLRAYGYTF
TRBJ1-3,.,.,TRBV30,TGTGCCTGGAGTGTAGGGGGCTCTGGAAACACCATATATTTT,CAWSVGGSGNTIYF
TRBJ2-3,.,.,TRBV29-1,TGCAGCGCTGACAGGGACTACACAGATACGCAGTATTTT,CSADRDYTDTQYF
TRBJ2-5,TRBD2,.,TRBV7-2,TGTGCCAGCAGCTTATCTAGCGGGGGGGCCATCGAGACCCAGTACTTC,CASSLSSGGAIETQYF
TRBJ2-1,.,.,TRBV30,TGTGCCTGGAGCCGGGGGGCCTTGTACAATGAGCAGTTCTTC,CAWSRGALYNEQFF
TRBJ2-7,.,.,TRBV11-2,TGTGCCAGCAGCCCTTACTTAGCGGACCATTCAGGCGAGCAGTACTTC,CASSPYLADHSGEQYF
TRBJ1-5,.,once,TRBV6-6,TGTGCCAGCAGTAGAGGGTCCAATCAGCCCCAGCATTTT,CASSRGSNQPQHF
TRBJ2-7,.,few,TRBV7-2,TGTGCCAGCAGCCCGCCGGGACTTACCCCCTACGAGCAGTACTTC,CASSPPGLTPYEQYF
TRBJ1-5,.,.,TRBV23-1,TGCGCCAGCAGGCCGGCAGGGGGCAATCAGCCCCAGCATTTT,CASRPAGGNQPQHF
TRBJ1-1,TRBD1,.,TRBV7-2,TGTGCCAGCAGCCCCCGACAGGGTCGGAACACTGAAGCTTTCTTT,CASSPRQGRNTEAFF